The T cell receptor beta chain described here comes from a study of T cells in Graves' hyperthyroidism and ophthalmopathy. CDR1 is SGHVS and CDR2 is FQNEAQ in the germline V gene. The CDR3 has 15 residues. The V and J ends lost 0 bases and 2 bases respectively, with 11 bases between them. The investigators amplified TCR beta CDR3 regions from RNA transcripts. First-round RT-PCR of the TCR CDR3 relied on the HTBI primer set. TCRdb reanalysed the multiplex PCR reads using MiXCR and keeps one entry per CDR3 protein. The repertoire includes more than 500,000 distinct CDR3 sequences, about 16% of them detected once, and 29% sits in the top ten. This clonotype was counted ten times or more. Active moderate-to-severe ophthalmopathy, Clinical Activity Score at least 3, NOSPECS at least 4, under 3 months' duration.

The receptor's source is a woman aged 25-40 years with Graves' ophthalmopathy. J is TRBJ2-7 and V is TRBV7-8; TRBD2 might be the D (5 bases). The sequenced sample was blood. DNA of the CDR3: TGTGCCAGCAGCTTAGCACCCGGGAAGCCCTACGAGCAGTACTTC. Translated: CASSLAPGKPYEQYF.